These 21 T cell receptor beta chains share one sample of origin, sequenced in a study of shared clonotypes between healthy human individuals. Generated by immunoSEQ multiplex PCR, the TCRdb table keeps only in-frame clones and is missing some. Here the sample spans nearly 750,000 clones, 55% to 80% being singletons. The source material was memory CD4+ T cells sorted from blood. As to subset: CD45RA-negative fraction. Every receptor here comes from a woman aged 25 to 45 in good health.

The J gene is TRBJ1-1, the V gene TRBV29-1; D is unclear. The CDR3 loop spans 13 amino acids. Trimming pared 5 bases from V and 2 bases from J, leaving 12 bases between. Germline CDR1 SQVTM, CDR2 ANQGSEA. The CDR3 sequence is CSVCLDVNTEAFF. The CDR3 nucleotides are TGCAGCGTTTGTTTGGACGTAAACACTGAAGCTTTCTTT.

This clone came up a few times. The V call is TRBV6-5, the J call TRBJ2-1; 10 nucleotides line up with TRBD2. Looked up from germline, CDR1 is MNHEY and CDR2 is SVGAGI. V was clipped by 7 bases and J by 7 bases; unmatched bases: 10. This CDR3 has 15 residues. Here the CDR3 reads CASKSKLAGSNEQFF. In DNA, the CDR3 is TGTGCCAGCAAATCGAAACTAGCGGGATCTAATGAGCAGTTCTTC.

The V and J genes are TRBV7-9 and TRBJ1-3, with no clear D. Germline assignment: CDR1 SEHNR and CDR2 FQNEAQ (reference sequence). V shed 3 bases and J shed 8 bases, with 5 bases lying between them. The CDR3 sequence is 11 residues long. CDR3 in amino acids: CASSFTYTIYF. The CDR3 DNA sequence: TGTGCCAGCAGCTTTACATACACCATATATTTT.

This clone was picked up one time. The J gene is TRBJ1-1, the V gene TRBV4-1, with 7 positions matching TRBD1. The CDR3 has 16 amino acids. V lost 0 bases to trimming and J lost 0 bases; unmatched junction nucleotides: 4. Germline V gene data show CDR1 as MGHRA and CDR2 as YSYEKL. CDR3 DNA: TGCGCCAGCAGCCAAGAGACAGGGTGGGTGAACACTGAAGCTTTCTTT. Amino acid sequence: CASSQETGWVNTEAFF.

V and J are TRBV28 and TRBJ1-1, with D perhaps matching TRBD1 (6 bases). The CDR3 has 14 amino acids. V lost 8 bases and J 4 bases, leaving 17 bases between the germline ends. The germline CDR1 and CDR2 sequences are MDHEN and SYDVKM. This CDR3 is CASFPSRQATEAFF. The DNA of the CDR3 is TGTGCCAGCTTTCCCTCCCGACAGGCCACTGAAGCTTTCTTT.

The chain has TRBV5-4 and TRBJ2-2; D is perhaps TRBD1 (6 bases). Germline values: CDR1 SGHNT, CDR2 YYREEE (reference sequence). Trimming took off 4 bases at V and 5 bases at J, with 9 bases between the two ends. This CDR3 has 13 residues. The CDR3 sequence: CASSRGGTGELFF. Here the CDR3 DNA reads TGTGCCAGCAGCAGAGGGGGAACCGGGGAGCTGTTTTTT.

V gene TRBV7-9 combines with J gene TRBJ1-5; D possibly corresponds to TRBD1 (5 bases). Germline CDR1 SEHNR, CDR2 FQNEAQ (reference sequence). V dropped 5 bases and J dropped 7 bases, with 15 bases sitting between them. The CDR3 sequence is 14 residues long. The CDR3 spells CASSPSGGNQPQHF. In nucleotides, the CDR3 is TGTGCCAGCAGCCCTTCCGGGGGGAACCAGCCCCAGCATTTT.

The V gene is TRBV2, the J gene TRBJ2-1; a weak D match, TRBD2 (5 bases). Trimming removed 6 bases from V and 5 bases from J, with 17 bases in between. The CDR3 runs 15 residues. Germline V lookup: CDR1 SNHLY, CDR2 FYNNEI. CDR3 bases: TGTGCCAGCAGGTATACTAGTACCCATAACAATGAGCAGTTCTTC. It yields the protein CASRYTSTHNNEQFF.

This chain links TRBV5-4 with TRBJ2-7; D is possibly TRBD1 (6 bases). Germline V lookup: CDR1 SGHNT, CDR2 YYREEE (reference sequence). The CDR3 runs 12 residues. V dropped 5 bases and J dropped 3 bases, with 9 bases sitting between them. The CDR3 is CASSEQGYEQYF. CDR3 nucleotides: TGTGCCAGCAGTGAACAGGGCTACGAGCAGTACTTC.

The chain joins TRBV7-9 to TRBJ2-6; possibly TRBD2 for D (6 bases). The germline V gene encodes CDR1 SEHNR and CDR2 FQNEAQ (reference sequence). With 10 bases removed from V and 2 bases from J, the gap between germline ends came to 15 bases. The CDR3 loop spans 15 amino acids. The CDR3, as DNA: TGTGCCACCACACGTGGAGGGGCTGGGGCCAACGTCCTGACTTTC. The encoded protein is CATTRGGAGANVLTF.

The rearrangement uses TRBV6-1 and TRBJ2-7, with 9 bases that match TRBD2. This CDR3 is 14 amino acids long. The ends lost 5 bases at V and 4 bases at J; junction bases unmatched: 6. CDR1 MNHNS and CDR2 SASEGT come from the germline V gene. CDR3 sequence: CASSPGTSRYEQYF. CDR3 DNA sequence: TGTGCCAGCAGTCCCGGGACTAGCAGATACGAGCAGTACTTC.

The chain uses TRBV19 and TRBJ1-1; 9 nucleotides match TRBD1. V was clipped by 4 bases and J by 11 bases; unmatched bases: 8. This CDR3 is built from 13 residues. CDR1 and CDR2 (germline): LNHDA, SQIVND (reference sequence). CDR3 loop: CASSTTGGGAAFF. CDR3 sequence (DNA): TGTGCCAGTAGTACCACAGGGGGCGGAGCGGCTTTCTTT. Supplemented by reference TRBV19 and TRBJ1-1, the full variable domain reads DGGITQSPKYLFRKEGQNVTLSCEQNLNHDAMYWYRQDPGQGLRLIYYSQIVNDFQKGDIAEGYSVSREKKESFPLTVTSAQKNPTAFYLCASSTTGGGAAFFGQGTRLTVV.

This clone was observed a handful of times. The chain links TRBV21-1 to TRBJ1-1; the listed D gene, TRBD1, was not tested against the DNA. TRBV21-1 is a pseudogene segment. The CDR3 is made up of 16 amino acids. For the CDR3, the DNA is TGTGCCAGCAGCAAAGAGGACAGGGGGCGGCTCACTGAAGCTTTCTTT. This encodes CASSKEDRGRLTEAFF.

The rearrangement links TRBV4-1 to TRBJ1-4, with a weak D call TRBD1 (6 bases). Germline V gives CDR1 MGHRA, CDR2 YSYEKL. Trimming cost V 2 bases and J 4 bases, with 17 bases left between them. This CDR3 has 17 amino acids. CDR3 DNA sequence: TGCGCCAGCAGCCAAACCGGACAGCCCATCAGTAATGAAAAACTGTTTTTT. Its protein product is CASSQTGQPISNEKLFF.

V gene TRBV2 combines with J gene TRBJ1-1; TRBD1 might be the D (5 bases). Looked up from germline, CDR1 is SNHLY and CDR2 is FYNNEI. V lost 5 bases, J lost 4 bases, and 17 bases lay in between. CDR3 length: 15 residues. CDR3: CASSSRGGVTTEAFF. Written as DNA, the CDR3 is TGTGCCAGCAGTTCCCGGGGGGGGGTCACCACTGAAGCTTTCTTT.

In its sample, this clone was seen many times. The rearrangement links TRBV27 to TRBJ1-5; TRBD1 matches 8 bases. Looked up from germline, CDR1 is MNHEY and CDR2 is SMNVEV (reference sequence). The CDR3 contains 17 residues. V trimming: 6 bases; J trimming: 0 bases; junction bases outside the gene matches: 10. The CDR3 loop reads CASRPGQGTYSNQPQHF. CDR3 DNA sequence: TGTGCCAGCAGACCTGGACAGGGAACATATAGCAATCAGCCCCAGCATTTT.

This clone occurred a few times. The CDR3: CASSSTSGTDTQYF. The CDR3 nucleotides read TGCGCCAGCAGCTCAACCTCGGGCACAGATACGCAGTATTTT. The chain couples TRBV5-1 to TRBJ2-3; D uncertain. This CDR3 has 14 amino acids. Germline loops: CDR1 SGHRS, CDR2 YFSETQ. The V gene lost 3 bases and the J gene lost 1 base, with 9 bases spanning the gap.

V is TRBV7-8 and J is TRBJ2-1; D not resolved. This CDR3 is built from 13 residues. Germline values: CDR1 SGHVS, CDR2 FQNEAQ. The V end was cut by 1 base, the J end by 5 bases, with 6 bases between. The CDR3 nucleotides are TGTGCCAGCAGCTTAGGCGAAAACAATGAGCAGTTCTTC. Its protein is CASSLGENNEQFF.

The V call is TRBV10-3, the J call TRBJ2-3; possible D gene TRBD2, 5 bases. The CDR3 is 15 residues long. V gave up 6 bases and J gave up 2 bases, with 15 bases separating them. In germline, CDR1 is ENHRY, CDR2 SYGVKD. In nucleotides, the CDR3 is TGTGCCATCAGGGGTATGGGAGCCAACACAGATACGCAGTATTTT. Protein: CAIRGMGANTDTQYF.

Notes on this clone: The sample holds other DNA sequences that translate to the same CDR3. The chain carries TRBV6-5 and TRBJ2-7, with 10 bases that match TRBD1. The CDR3 length is 14 residues. Germline CDR1 MNHEY, CDR2 SVGAGI. J gave up 4 bases and V 2 bases, and 2 bases lay outside the gene matches. This CDR3 reads CASSYRDRGYEQYF. The CDR3 DNA follows: TGTGCCAGCAGTTACCGGGACAGGGGATACGAGCAGTACTTC.

The V gene is TRBV30, the J gene TRBJ2-2; D tentatively fits TRBD1 or TRBD2 (5 bases each). The ends were cut back, 8 bases at V and 6 bases at J, with 22 bases in the middle. Germline CDR1 is GTSNPN and CDR2 is SVGIG (reference sequence). CDR3 length: 15 residues. Written as DNA, the CDR3 is TGTGCCCAGCCGCGGACGCCAGGGAGACCCGGGGAGCTGTTTTTT. Its protein product is CAQPRTPGRPGELFF.